This T cell receptor beta chain appears in the sequencing data of a study of OX40 agonist ivuxolimab in advanced cancers. Turning to the study itself: Six ivuxolimab dose levels, 0.01 to 10 mg/kg, were given intravenously every 2 weeks. The group had a mean age of 60 years, ranged from roughly 23 to 90, and was just under 85% male.

In its sample, this clone was seen once. Its target is not known. Notes on the study in general: Among the lowest peripheral clonal expansion occurred in 0.1-3.0 mg/kg partial responders. In general, CD8+ T cells held more expanded clones than CD4+ did, on average.

The assay was immunoSEQ multiplex PCR, and TCRdb's table has in-frame clones only and misses some. The sample consists of 60,000 to 80,000 clones, around 90% of them appearing once. Germline V gives CDR1 ENHRY, CDR2 SYGVKD. The V gene lost 0 bases and the J gene lost 1 base, with 6 bases spanning the gap. The CDR3 is made up of 15 amino acids. Sequencing was performed on CD4+ or CD8+ T cells sorted from blood, taken in a trial of the OX40 agonist ivuxolimab. The source is an adult with an advanced solid tumor such as melanoma, head and neck, liver or kidney cancer. V usage is TRBV10-3 and J usage is TRBJ2-2; the D gene is possibly TRBD1 (5 bases). CDR3 nucleotides: TGTGCCATCAGTGAGTCCACAGGGAACACCGGGGAGCTGTTTTTT. Encoded protein: CAISESTGNTGELFF.